The 8 T cell receptor beta chains below were found in one sample sequenced in a study of blood T cells in healthy people across ages. Together with a sample-barcoded 5' primer, a J-beta primer mix was included in a second PCR lasting about 7 to 12 cycles. TCRdb ran MiXCR on the 5' RACE reads and lists one entry per CDR3 protein. Here the sample spans 1,100,000 or so distinct CDR3 sequences, 45% being singletons. Sequencing was carried out using blood. The source of these receptors is a woman aged 60-75 years in good health.

The chain is built from TRBV4-1 and TRBJ2-3; 9 bases are shared with TRBD2. The CDR3 consists of 15 residues. CDR1 and CDR2 from the germline V gene are MGHRA and YSYEKL. The ends lost 0 bases at V and 5 bases at J; junction bases unmatched: 3. The CDR3 here is CASSQEREGVDTQYF. In nucleotides, the CDR3 is TGCGCCAGCAGCCAAGAGCGGGAGGGGGTAGATACGCAGTATTTT.

This clonotype appeared a few times. This chain joins TRBV27 and TRBJ2-1; maybe TRBD2 (6 bases). CDR1 and CDR2 (germline): MNHEY, SMNVEV (reference sequence). V lost 5 bases to trimming and J lost 4 bases, with 9 bases between them. This CDR3 comprises 13 residues. CDR3: CASSDLAYNEQFF. In nucleotides, the CDR3 is TGTGCCAGCAGTGATCTAGCGTACAATGAGCAGTTCTTC.

V usage is TRBV4-1 and J usage is TRBJ2-7, with 8 bases matching TRBD2. The CDR3 is 16 amino acids. Unmatched junction bases numbered 4, after V lost 0 bases and J lost 0 bases. CDR1 and CDR2 from the germline V gene are MGHRA and YSYEKL. The DNA of the CDR3 is TGCGCCAGCAGCCAAGATCTGACTAGCGACTCCTACGAGCAGTACTTC. It specifies CASSQDLTSDSYEQYF.

This chain uses TRBV27 with TRBJ2-1; 11 nucleotides align to TRBD2. V dropped 7 bases and J dropped 6; count of bases not matched to a gene: 5. Germline V gene lookup returns CDR1 MNHEY and CDR2 SMNVEV (reference sequence). The CDR3 length is 14 residues. CDR3 DNA: TGTGCCAGCACCAGACTAGCGGGAACCAATGAGCAGTTCTTC. Residues: CASTRLAGTNEQFF.

The V gene is TRBV7-3, the J gene TRBJ2-3; D is uncertain. The CDR3 spans 14 residues. V shed 3 bases and J shed 7 bases, with 14 bases lying between them. CDR1 SGHTA and CDR2 FQGTGA come from the germline V gene. For the CDR3, the DNA is TGTGCCAGCAGCTTCGGGTCAATAGGCCATACGCAGTATTTT. Translated: CASSFGSIGHTQYF. Full variable domain (remainder filled in from reference TRBV7-3 and TRBJ2-3): GAGVSQTPSNKVTEKGKYVELRCDPISGHTALYWYRQSLGQGPEFLIYFQGTGAADDSGLPNDRFFAVRPEGSVSTLKIQRTERGDSAVYLCASSFGSIGHTQYFGPGTRLTVL.

The rearrangement uses TRBV20-1 and TRBJ2-5; 10 bases are shared with TRBD1. CDR3 length: 15 residues. The germline CDR1 and CDR2 sequences are DFQATT and SNEGSKA (reference sequence). The V gene end was trimmed by 6 bases and the J gene end by 2 bases; junction bases not matched to a gene: 9. As DNA, the CDR3 is TGCAGTGCCAAGAGGGGGACAGGGGTTCAAGAGACCCAGTACTTC. Translated, it gives CSAKRGTGVQETQYF.

This clonotype was seen a handful of times. The rearrangement uses TRBV20-1 and TRBJ2-1; no clear D gene. Germline CDR1 and CDR2: DFQATT and SNEGSKA (reference sequence). With 0 bases removed from V and 6 bases from J, the gap between germline ends came to 24 bases. CDR3 length: 18 amino acids. Written as DNA, the CDR3 is TGCAGTGCTAGAGAGGGGTTCGAATTCCGATTCAAAGGCAATGAGCAGTTCTTC. Its protein product is CSAREGFEFRFKGNEQFF.

Notes on this clonotype: An end of the junction differs from the germline gene, which may be a read error. CDR3 in amino acids: CVSSQIQGSGNTQYF. The CDR3 nucleotides are TGTGTCAGCAGCCAAATCCAGGGGAGTGGAAATACGCAGTATTTT. The V call is TRBV3-1, the J call TRBJ2-3; a weak D match, TRBD1 (6 bases). Germline assignment: CDR1 LGHDT and CDR2 YNNKEL (reference sequence). CDR3 length equals 15 residues.